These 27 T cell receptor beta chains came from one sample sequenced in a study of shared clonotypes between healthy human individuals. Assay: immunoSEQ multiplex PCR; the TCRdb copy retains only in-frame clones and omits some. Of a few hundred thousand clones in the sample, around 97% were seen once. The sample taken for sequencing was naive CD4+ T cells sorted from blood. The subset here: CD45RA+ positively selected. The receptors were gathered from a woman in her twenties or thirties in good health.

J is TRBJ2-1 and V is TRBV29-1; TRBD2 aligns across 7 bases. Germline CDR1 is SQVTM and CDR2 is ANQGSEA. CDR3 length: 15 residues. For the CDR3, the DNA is TGCACCCTGGGGGGGGAGGGCCTTGCATACAATGAGCAGTTCTTC. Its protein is CTLGGEGLAYNEQFF.

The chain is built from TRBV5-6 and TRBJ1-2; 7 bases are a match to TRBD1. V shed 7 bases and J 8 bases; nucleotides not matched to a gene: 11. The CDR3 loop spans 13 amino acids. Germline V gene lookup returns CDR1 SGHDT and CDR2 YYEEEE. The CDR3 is CASVPAGGWGYTF. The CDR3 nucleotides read TGTGCCAGCGTCCCGGCAGGGGGTTGGGGCTACACCTTC.

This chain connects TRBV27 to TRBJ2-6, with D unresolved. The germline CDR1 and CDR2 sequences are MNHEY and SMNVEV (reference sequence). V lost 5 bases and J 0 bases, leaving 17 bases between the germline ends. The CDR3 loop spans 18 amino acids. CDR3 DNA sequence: TGTGCCAGCAGTCCACTTCTAAACCCGACCTCTGGGGCCAACGTCCTGACTTTC. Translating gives CASSPLLNPTSGANVLTF.

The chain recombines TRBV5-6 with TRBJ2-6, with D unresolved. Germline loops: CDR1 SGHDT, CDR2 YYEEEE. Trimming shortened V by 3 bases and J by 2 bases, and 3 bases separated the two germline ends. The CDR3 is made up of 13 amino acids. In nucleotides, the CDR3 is TGTGCCAGCAGCTCCGCTGGGGCCAACGTCCTGACTTTC. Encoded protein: CASSSAGANVLTF.

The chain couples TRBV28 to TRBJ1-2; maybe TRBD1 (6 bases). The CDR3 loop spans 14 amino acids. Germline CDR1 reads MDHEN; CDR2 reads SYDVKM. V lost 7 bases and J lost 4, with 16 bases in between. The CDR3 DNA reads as TGTGCCAGCAACCCTGCAGGGGTGGCCTATGGCTACACCTTC. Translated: CASNPAGVAYGYTF.

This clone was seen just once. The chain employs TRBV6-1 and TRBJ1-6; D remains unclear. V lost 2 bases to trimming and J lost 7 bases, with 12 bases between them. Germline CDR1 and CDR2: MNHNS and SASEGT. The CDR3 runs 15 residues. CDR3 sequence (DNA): TGTGCCAGCAGTGAACTGGGTCAGGAGAATTCACCCCTCCACTTT. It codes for CASSELGQENSPLHF.

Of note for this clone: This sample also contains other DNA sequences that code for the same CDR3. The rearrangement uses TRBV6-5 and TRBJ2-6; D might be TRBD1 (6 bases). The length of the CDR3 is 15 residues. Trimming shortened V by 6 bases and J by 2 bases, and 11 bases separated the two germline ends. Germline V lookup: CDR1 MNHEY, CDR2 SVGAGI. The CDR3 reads CASRTTGTGANVLTF. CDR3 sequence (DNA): TGTGCCAGCAGGACTACAGGGACTGGGGCCAACGTCCTGACTTTC.

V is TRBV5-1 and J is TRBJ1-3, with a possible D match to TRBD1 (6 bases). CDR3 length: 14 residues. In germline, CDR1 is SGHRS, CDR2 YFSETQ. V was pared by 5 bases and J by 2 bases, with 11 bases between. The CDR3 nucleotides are TGCGCCAGCAGGACCCAGGGGACTGGAAACACCATATATTTT. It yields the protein CASRTQGTGNTIYF.

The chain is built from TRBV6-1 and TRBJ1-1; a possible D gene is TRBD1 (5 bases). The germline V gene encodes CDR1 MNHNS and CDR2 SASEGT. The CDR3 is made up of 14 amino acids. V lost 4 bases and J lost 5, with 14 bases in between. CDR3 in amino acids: CASSGGGGGTEAFF. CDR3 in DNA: TGTGCCAGCAGTGGTGGTGGGGGAGGGACTGAAGCTTTCTTT.

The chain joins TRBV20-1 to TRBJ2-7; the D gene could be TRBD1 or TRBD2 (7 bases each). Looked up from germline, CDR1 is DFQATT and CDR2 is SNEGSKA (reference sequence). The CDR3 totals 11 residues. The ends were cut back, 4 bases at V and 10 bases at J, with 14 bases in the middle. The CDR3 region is CSATGGVKQYF. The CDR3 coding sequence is TGCAGTGCTACAGGGGGGGTTAAACAGTACTTC.

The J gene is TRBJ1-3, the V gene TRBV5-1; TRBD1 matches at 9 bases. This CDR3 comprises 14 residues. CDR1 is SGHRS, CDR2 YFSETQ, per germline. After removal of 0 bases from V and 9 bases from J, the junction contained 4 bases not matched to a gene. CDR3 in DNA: TGCGCCAGCAGCTTGGGAAGACAGGGGGGCACCATATATTTT. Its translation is CASSLGRQGGTIYF. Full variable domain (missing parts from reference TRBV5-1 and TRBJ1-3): KAGVTQTPRYLIKTRGQQVTLSCSPISGHRSVSWYQQTPGQGLQFLFEYFSETQRNKGNFPGRFSGRQFSNSRSEMNVSTLELGDSALYLCASSLGRQGGTIYFGEGSWLTVV.

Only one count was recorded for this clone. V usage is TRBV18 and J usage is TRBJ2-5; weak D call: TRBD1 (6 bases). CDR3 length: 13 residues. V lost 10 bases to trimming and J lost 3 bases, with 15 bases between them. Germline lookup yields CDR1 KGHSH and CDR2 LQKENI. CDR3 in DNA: TGTGCCACCACCCCAAGGACAGAAGAGACCCAGTACTTC. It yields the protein CATTPRTEETQYF.

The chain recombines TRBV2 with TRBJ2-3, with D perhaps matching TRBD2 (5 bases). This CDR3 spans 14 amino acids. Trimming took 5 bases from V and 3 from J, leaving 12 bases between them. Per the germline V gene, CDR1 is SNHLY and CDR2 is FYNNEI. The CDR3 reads CASSSPGGTDTQYF. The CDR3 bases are TGTGCCAGCAGTTCCCCCGGAGGAACAGATACGCAGTATTTT. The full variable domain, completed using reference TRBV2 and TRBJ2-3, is EPEVTQTPSHQVTQMGQEVILRCVPISNHLYFYWYRQILGQKVEFLVSFYNNEISEKSEIFDDQFSVERPDGSNFTLKIRSTKLEDSAMYFCASSSPGGTDTQYFGPGTRLTVL.

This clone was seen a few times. The CDR3 coding sequence is TGCGCCAGCAGCTTGGGGGACAGCTCTGGAAACACCATATATTTT. Amino acid sequence: CASSLGDSSGNTIYF. The chain carries TRBV5-1 and TRBJ1-3, with 7 positions matching TRBD1. CDR3 size: 15 residues. With V trimmed by 0 bases and J by 0 bases, 0 bases remained unmatched. The germline gives CDR1 SGHRS, CDR2 YFSETQ.

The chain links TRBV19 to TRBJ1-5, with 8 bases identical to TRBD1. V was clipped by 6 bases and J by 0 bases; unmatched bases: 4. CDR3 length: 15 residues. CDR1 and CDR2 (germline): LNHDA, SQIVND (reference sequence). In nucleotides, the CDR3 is TGTGCCAGTAGAATGGGACAGGCTAGCAATCAGCCCCAGCATTTT. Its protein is CASRMGQASNQPQHF.

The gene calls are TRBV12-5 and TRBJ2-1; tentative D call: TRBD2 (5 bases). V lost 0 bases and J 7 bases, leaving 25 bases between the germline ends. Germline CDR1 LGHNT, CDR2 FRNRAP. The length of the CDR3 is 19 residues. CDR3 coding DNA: TGTGCTAGTGGTTTGGTACTTTTGGGGAGTTCTATTAAAGGGAATGAGCAGTTCTTC. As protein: CASGLVLLGSSIKGNEQFF.

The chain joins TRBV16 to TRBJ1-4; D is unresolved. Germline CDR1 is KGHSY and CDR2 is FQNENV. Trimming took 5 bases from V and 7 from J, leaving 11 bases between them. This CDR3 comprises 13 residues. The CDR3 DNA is TGTGCCAGCAGCGTTGTTTGGGGTGAAAAACTGTTTTTT. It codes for CASSVVWGEKLFF.

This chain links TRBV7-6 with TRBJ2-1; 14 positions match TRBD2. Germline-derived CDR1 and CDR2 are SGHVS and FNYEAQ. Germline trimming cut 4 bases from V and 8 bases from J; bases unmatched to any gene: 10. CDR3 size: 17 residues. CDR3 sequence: CASSSMAGTSGSDEQFF. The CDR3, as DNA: TGTGCCAGCAGCTCTATGGCCGGGACTAGCGGGAGTGATGAGCAGTTCTTC.

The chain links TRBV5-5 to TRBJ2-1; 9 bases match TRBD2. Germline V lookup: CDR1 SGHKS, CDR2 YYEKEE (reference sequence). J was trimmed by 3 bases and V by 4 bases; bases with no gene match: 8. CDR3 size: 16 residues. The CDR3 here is CASSAAGGSNYNEQFF. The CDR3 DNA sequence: TGTGCCAGCAGCGCCGCGGGAGGGAGTAACTACAATGAGCAGTTCTTC.

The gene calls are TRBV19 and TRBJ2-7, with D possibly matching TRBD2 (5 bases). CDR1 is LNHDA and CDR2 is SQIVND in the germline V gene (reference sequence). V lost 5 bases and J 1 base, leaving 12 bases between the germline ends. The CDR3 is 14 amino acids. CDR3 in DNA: TGTGCCAGTAGTGCACAGCGAGGGTCCTACGAGCAGTACTTC. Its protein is CASSAQRGSYEQYF.

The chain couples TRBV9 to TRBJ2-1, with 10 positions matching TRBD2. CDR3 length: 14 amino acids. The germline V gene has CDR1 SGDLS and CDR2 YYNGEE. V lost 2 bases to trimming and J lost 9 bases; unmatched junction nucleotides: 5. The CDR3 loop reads CASSVLAGEAEQFF. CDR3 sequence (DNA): TGTGCCAGCAGCGTGCTAGCGGGAGAGGCTGAGCAGTTCTTC.

For the CDR3, the DNA is TGTGCCAGCAGGGGAGGGGGGGTAGATACGCAGTATTTT. This encodes CASRGGGVDTQYF. The rearrangement links TRBV5-4 to TRBJ2-3, with D maybe TRBD2 (7 bases). The CDR3 spans 13 residues. Germline CDR1 reads SGHNT; CDR2 reads YYREEE (reference sequence). V lost 5 bases, J lost 5 bases, and 12 bases lay in between. Filled out from reference TRBV5-4 and TRBJ2-3, the complete variable domain reads ETGVTQSPTHLIKTRGQQVTLRCSSQSGHNTVSWYQQALGQGPQFIFQYYREEENGRGNFPPRFSGLQFPNYSSELNVNALELDDSALYLCASRGGGVDTQYFGPGTRLTVL.

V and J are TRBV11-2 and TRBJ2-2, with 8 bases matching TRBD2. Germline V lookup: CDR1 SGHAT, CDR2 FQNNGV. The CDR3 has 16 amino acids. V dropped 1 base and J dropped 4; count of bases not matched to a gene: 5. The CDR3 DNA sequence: TGTGCCAGCAGCTTAGCGGGAGGGCCGAGCACCGGGGAGCTGTTTTTT. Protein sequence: CASSLAGGPSTGELFF.

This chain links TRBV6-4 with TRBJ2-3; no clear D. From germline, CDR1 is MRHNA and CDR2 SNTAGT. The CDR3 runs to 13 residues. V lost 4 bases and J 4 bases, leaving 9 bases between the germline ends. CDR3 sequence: CASSASPSDTQYF. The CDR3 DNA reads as TGTGCCAGCAGTGCCTCCCCTTCAGATACGCAGTATTTT.

The chain's CDR3 is CASSPGTSGQETQYF. The CDR3 nucleotides are TGTGCCAGCAGCCCCGGGACTAGCGGACAAGAGACCCAGTACTTC. This chain joins TRBV6-5 and TRBJ2-5, with 11 nucleotides matching TRBD2. V lost 6 bases and J lost 2; bases outside the gene matches: 5. This CDR3 comprises 15 residues. Germline V gene lookup returns CDR1 MNHEY and CDR2 SVGAGI.

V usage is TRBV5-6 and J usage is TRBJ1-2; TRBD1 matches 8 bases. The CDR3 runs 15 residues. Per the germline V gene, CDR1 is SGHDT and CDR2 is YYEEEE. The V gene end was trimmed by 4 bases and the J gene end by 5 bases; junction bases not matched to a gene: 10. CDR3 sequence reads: CASSPKDRVRYGYTF. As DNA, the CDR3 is TGTGCCAGCAGCCCGAAGGACAGGGTACGGTATGGCTACACCTTC. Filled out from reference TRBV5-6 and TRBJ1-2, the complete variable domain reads DAGVTQSPTHLIKTRGQQVTLRCSPKSGHDTVSWYQQALGQGPQFIFQYYEEEERQRGNFPDRFSGHQFPNYSSELNVNALLLGDSALYLCASSPKDRVRYGYTFGSGTRLTVV.

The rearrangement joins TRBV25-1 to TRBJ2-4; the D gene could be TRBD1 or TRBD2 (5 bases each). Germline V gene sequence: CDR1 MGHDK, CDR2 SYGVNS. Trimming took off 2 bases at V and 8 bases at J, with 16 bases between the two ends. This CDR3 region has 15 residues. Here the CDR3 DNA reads TGTGCCAGCAGTGAAGCCGGGACCGTGGGAGACATTCAGTACTTC. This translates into CASSEAGTVGDIQYF.